This is a list of T cell receptor beta chains from one sample in a study of CD8 T cells in ankylosing spondylitis. TCRdb fed the 5' RACE reads into MiXCR, producing one record per CDR3 protein. The sample holds some 840,000 distinct CDR3 sequences, about 11% seen once. Sequences were obtained from blood, either unsorted or a sorted T cell fraction (not recorded which). Receptor source: a male donor with ankylosing spondylitis. The CDR3 runs from the conserved cysteine through the conserved F or W. A D gene is named only where the DNA matches it firmly. Rows may omit the clone size; those that give it use once, few, many or a size class.

CDR3 protein	CDR3 DNA	D gene	clone size	J gene	V gene
CASSPQTVATNEKLFF	TGTGCCAGCTCACCACAGACCGTTGCAACTAATGAAAAACTGTTTTTT	.	many	TRBJ1-4	TRBV18
CATSRVSTRNEQFF	TGTGCCACCAGCAGAGTGAGTACTAGAAATGAGCAGTTCTTC	.	few	TRBJ2-1	TRBV15
CASSPSMGARLLSYNSPLHF	TGCGCCAGCAGCCCTTCTATGGGGGCCAGACTTCTCTCCTATAATTCACCCCTCCACTTT	.	many	TRBJ1-6	TRBV5-1
CASGSPTGVQETQYF	TGTGCCAGCGGTTCCCCAACCGGGGTCCAAGAGACCCAGTACTTC	.	.	TRBJ2-5	TRBV7-3
CASSYSKADTQYF	TGTGCCAGCAGTTACTCTAAGGCAGATACGCAGTATTTT	.	few	TRBJ2-3	TRBV6-6
CATALGERQGGSPLHF	TGTGCCACCGCCCTAGGGGAGAGACAGGGCGGTTCACCCCTCCACTTT	TRBD1	many	TRBJ1-6	TRBV10-3
CASKTASSYEQYF	TGCGCCAGCAAGACAGCGAGCTCCTACGAGCAGTACTTC	.	few	TRBJ2-7	TRBV5-1
CASSRQGLYTEAFF	TGTGCCAGCAGTAGACAGGGTCTCTACACTGAAGCTTTCTTT	TRBD1	few	TRBJ1-1	TRBV27
CSAPLRSGGETQYF	TGCAGTGCCCCCCTCCGGAGCGGGGGAGAGACCCAGTACTTC	TRBD2	.	TRBJ2-5	TRBV20-1
CSAHDRDNEQYF	TGCAGTGCACATGACAGGGATAACGAGCAGTACTTC	TRBD1	many	TRBJ2-7	TRBV20-1
CSVEGLVGTEAFF	TGCAGCGTTGAGGGTTTGGTAGGCACTGAAGCTTTCTTT	.	.	TRBJ1-1	TRBV29-1
CASSYPRTGATFEQYF	TGTGCCAGCAGTTACCCCCGGACAGGAGCTACCTTCGAGCAGTACTTC	TRBD1	.	TRBJ2-7	TRBV6-2/TRBV6-3
CASSLGVTDGGWPLHF	TGTGCCAGCAGCTTAGGGGTGACAGATGGGGGGTGGCCCCTCCACTTT	.	.	TRBJ1-6	TRBV7-2
CSVEVDYSNYGYTF	TGCAGCGTTGAAGTTGATTACAGCAACTATGGCTACACCTTC	.	.	TRBJ1-2	TRBV29-1
CASSPPRNSYNEQFF	TGTGCCAGCAGTCCGCCAAGGAATTCCTACAATGAGCAGTTCTTC	.	few	TRBJ2-1	TRBV6-1
CASSLVSAQPQHF	TGTGCCAGCAGCTTAGTATCAGCTCAGCCCCAGCATTTT	.	.	TRBJ1-5	TRBV7-2
CASSTYRGATNEKLFF	TGTGCCAGCTCAACCTACAGGGGAGCAACTAATGAAAAACTGTTTTTT	TRBD1	.	TRBJ1-4	TRBV18